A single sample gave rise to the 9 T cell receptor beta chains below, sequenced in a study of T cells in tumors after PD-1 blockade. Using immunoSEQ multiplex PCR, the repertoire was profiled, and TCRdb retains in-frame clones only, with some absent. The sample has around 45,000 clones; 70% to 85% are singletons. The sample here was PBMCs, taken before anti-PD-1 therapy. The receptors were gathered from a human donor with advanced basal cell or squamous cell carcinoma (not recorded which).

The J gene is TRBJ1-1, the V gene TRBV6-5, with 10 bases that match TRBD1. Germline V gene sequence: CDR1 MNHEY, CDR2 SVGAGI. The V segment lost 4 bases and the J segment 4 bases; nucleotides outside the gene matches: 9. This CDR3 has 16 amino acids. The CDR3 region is CASSSSTGGLGTEAFF. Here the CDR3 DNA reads TGTGCCAGCAGTTCATCGACAGGGGGCCTCGGCACTGAAGCTTTCTTT.

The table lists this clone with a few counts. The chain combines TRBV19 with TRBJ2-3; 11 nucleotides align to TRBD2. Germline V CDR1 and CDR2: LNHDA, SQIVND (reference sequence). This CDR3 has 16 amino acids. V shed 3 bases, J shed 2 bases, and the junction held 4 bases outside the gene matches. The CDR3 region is CASSIGTSGYTDTQYF. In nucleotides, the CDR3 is TGTGCCAGTAGTATCGGGACTAGCGGTTACACAGATACGCAGTATTTT.

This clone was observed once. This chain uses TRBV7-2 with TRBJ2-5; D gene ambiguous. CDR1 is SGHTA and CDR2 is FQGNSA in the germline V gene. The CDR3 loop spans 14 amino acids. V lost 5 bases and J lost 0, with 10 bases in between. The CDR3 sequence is CASSLNRDQETQYF. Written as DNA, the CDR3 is TGTGCCAGCAGCCTAAACAGAGACCAAGAGACCCAGTACTTC.

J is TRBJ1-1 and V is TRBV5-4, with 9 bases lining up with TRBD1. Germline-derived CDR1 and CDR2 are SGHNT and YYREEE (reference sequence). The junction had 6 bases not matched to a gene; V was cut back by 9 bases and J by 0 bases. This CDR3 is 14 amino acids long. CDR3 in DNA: TGTGCCACTAACAGGGGGCGGATGAACACTGAAGCTTTCTTT. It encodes CATNRGRMNTEAFF.

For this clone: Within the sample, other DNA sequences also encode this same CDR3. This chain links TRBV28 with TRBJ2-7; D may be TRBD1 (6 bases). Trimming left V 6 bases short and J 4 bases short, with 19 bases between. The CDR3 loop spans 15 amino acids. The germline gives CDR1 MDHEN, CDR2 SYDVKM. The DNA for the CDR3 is TGTGCCAGCAGCCTAGGACAGCCCCTCATGTACGAGCAGTACTTC. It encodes CASSLGQPLMYEQYF.

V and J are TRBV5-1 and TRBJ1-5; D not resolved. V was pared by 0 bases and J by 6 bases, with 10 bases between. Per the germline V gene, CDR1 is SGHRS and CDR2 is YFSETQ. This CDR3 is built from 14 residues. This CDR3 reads CASSLGVVGQPQHF. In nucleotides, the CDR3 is TGCGCCAGCAGCTTGGGGGTCGTCGGTCAGCCCCAGCATTTT.

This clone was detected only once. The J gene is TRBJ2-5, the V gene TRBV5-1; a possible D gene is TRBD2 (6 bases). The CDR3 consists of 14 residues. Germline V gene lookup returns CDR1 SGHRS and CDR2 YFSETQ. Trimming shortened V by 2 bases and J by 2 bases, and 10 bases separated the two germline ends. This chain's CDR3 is CASSLLGRQETQYF. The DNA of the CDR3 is TGCGCCAGCAGCTTATTAGGGAGGCAAGAGACCCAGTACTTC. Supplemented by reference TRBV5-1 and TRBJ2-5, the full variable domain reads KAGVTQTPRYLIKTRGQQVTLSCSPISGHRSVSWYQQTPGQGLQFLFEYFSETQRNKGNFPGRFSGRQFSNSRSEMNVSTLELGDSALYLCASSLLGRQETQYFGPGTRLLVL.

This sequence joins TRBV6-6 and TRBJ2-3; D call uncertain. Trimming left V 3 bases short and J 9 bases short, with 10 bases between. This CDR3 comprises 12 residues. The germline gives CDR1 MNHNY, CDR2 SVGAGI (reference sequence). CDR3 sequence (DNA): TGTGCCAGCAGTTATAGCCTGGGGACGCAGTATTTT. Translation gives CASSYSLGTQYF.

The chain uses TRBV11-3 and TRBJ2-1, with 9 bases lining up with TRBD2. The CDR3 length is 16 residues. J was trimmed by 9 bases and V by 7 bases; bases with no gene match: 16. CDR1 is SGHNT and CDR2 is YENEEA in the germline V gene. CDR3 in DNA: TGTGCCAGCATAAAGGATAGCGGGAGACGAGGGACTGAGCAGTTCTTC. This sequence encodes CASIKDSGRRGTEQFF.